The next 20 T cell receptor beta chains were all read from a single sample in a study of T cell changes during pregnancy in multiple sclerosis. Some clones are missing from TCRdb's copy, which holds only in-frame ones; the method was immunoSEQ multiplex PCR. The sample holds around 69,000 clones, just over 90% seen once. Sequenced material: peripheral blood, taken in the third trimester of pregnancy. These receptors were collected from a female donor with multiple sclerosis, enrolled in a pregnancy study.

V gene TRBV11-3 combines with J gene TRBJ1-1; D perhaps matches TRBD1 (6 bases). The CDR3 consists of 17 residues. Trimming left V 0 bases short and J 1 base short, with 15 bases between. Germline-derived CDR1 and CDR2 are SGHNT and YENEEA. The CDR3 here is CASSLEHEGDENTEAFF. In DNA form, the CDR3 reads TGTGCCAGCAGCTTAGAACATGAGGGGGACGAGAACACTGAAGCTTTCTTT. The full variable domain, in which reference TRBV11-3 and TRBJ1-1 provide the parts outside the CDR3, is EAGVVQSPRYKIIEKKQPVAFWCNPISGHNTLYWYLQNLGQGPELLIRYENEEAVDDSQLPKDRFSAERLKGVDSTLKIQPAELGDSAVYLCASSLEHEGDENTEAFFGQGTRLTVV.

The chain uses TRBV7-8 and TRBJ2-1; TRBD2 is a possible D gene (7 bases). The ends were cut back, 4 bases at V and 5 bases at J, with 21 bases in the middle. From germline, CDR1 is SGHVS and CDR2 FQNEAQ. This CDR3 spans 17 amino acids. The CDR3 region is CASSYPIGGGSNNEQFF. The CDR3 region has the DNA TGTGCCAGCAGCTACCCAATAGGGGGGGGGTCCAACAATGAGCAGTTCTTC.

This sequence joins TRBV13 and TRBJ2-3; 13 bases agree with TRBD2. The J segment lost 2 bases and the V segment lost 1 base, leaving 3 bases of the junction unmatched. The CDR3 has 17 amino acids. From germline, CDR1 is PRHDT and CDR2 FYEKMQ (reference sequence). The CDR3 DNA reads as TGTGCCAGCAGCTTAGTTGGGACTAGCGGGGCCACAGATACGCAGTATTTT. Translated, it gives CASSLVGTSGATDTQYF.

The V and J genes are TRBV4-3 and TRBJ1-6; D gene ambiguous. Germline values: CDR1 LGHNA, CDR2 YSLEER. Trimming removed 4 bases at V and 6 bases at J, with 4 bases between. The CDR3 loop spans 12 amino acids. CDR3 loop: CASSRSNSPLHF. CDR3 nucleotides: TGCGCCAGCAGCCGCAGTAATTCACCCCTCCACTTT.

The V gene is TRBV29-1, the J gene TRBJ2-5, with D uncertain. The CDR3 sequence is 12 residues long. The germline V gene has CDR1 SQVTM and CDR2 ANQGSEA. V gave up 4 bases and J gave up 5 bases, with 11 bases separating them. CDR3 region: CSVVLPSETQYF. The CDR3, as DNA: TGCAGCGTTGTACTTCCGTCGGAGACCCAGTACTTC.

V is TRBV28 and J is TRBJ1-2; D gene ambiguous. V dropped 5 bases and J dropped 2 bases, with 15 bases sitting between them. The CDR3 loop spans 15 amino acids. Germline loops: CDR1 MDHEN, CDR2 SYDVKM. DNA of the CDR3: TGTGCCAGCAGTAACGTCTATGGAGTAAACTATGGCTACACCTTC. As protein: CASSNVYGVNYGYTF.

The CDR3 DNA sequence: TGCAGCGTTGTCAAGGTCTCCTTTAGCGATACGCAGTATTTT. Its protein product is CSVVKVSFSDTQYF. V usage is TRBV29-1 and J usage is TRBJ2-3, with D unclear. The length of the CDR3 is 14 residues. CDR1 and CDR2 (germline): SQVTM, ANQGSEA. V was cut by 4 bases and J by 6 bases, with 17 bases left in between.

The rearrangement links TRBV23-1 to TRBJ1-5; D ambiguous. TRBV23-1 is an ORF; its function is uncertain. This CDR3 is built from 13 residues. V was shortened by 4 bases and J by 3 bases, with 7 bases between the two germline ends. The CDR3: CASSRLPNQPQHF. The CDR3 DNA follows: TGCGCCAGCAGTCGACTACCCAATCAGCCCCAGCATTTT.

The rearrangement uses TRBV18 and TRBJ2-7; D might be TRBD2 (5 bases). The V end lost 8 bases, the J end lost 2 bases, and 16 bases lay between the germline ends. The CDR3 spans 14 residues. Germline values: CDR1 KGHSH, CDR2 LQKENI. The CDR3 bases are TGTGCCAGCACCGGCCGGGGATTTACCTACGAGCAGTACTTC. Translation: CASTGRGFTYEQYF.

The chain employs TRBV6-1 and TRBJ1-1; D remains unclear. V was shortened by 4 bases and J by 0 bases, with 9 bases between the two germline ends. This CDR3 comprises 14 residues. CDR1 and CDR2 from the germline V gene are MNHNS and SASEGT. The CDR3 nucleotides are TGTGCCAGCAGTGTGGCATATATGAACACTGAAGCTTTCTTT. Translating it yields CASSVAYMNTEAFF.

Only one count was recorded for this clone. V is TRBV4-3 and J is TRBJ1-5, with D possibly matching TRBD1 (5 bases). The CDR3 consists of 14 residues. CDR1 is LGHNA and CDR2 is YSLEER in the germline V gene. Trimming removed 5 bases from V and 3 bases from J, with 11 bases in between. In nucleotides, the CDR3 is TGCGCCAGCAGCAATGACAGATTCAATCAGCCCCAGCATTTT. It specifies CASSNDRFNQPQHF.

This rearrangement joins TRBV14 to TRBJ2-1; D unclear. The CDR3 has 14 residues. Germline V gene sequence: CDR1 SGHDN, CDR2 FVKESK. Between the trimmed V and J ends, which lost 0 bases and 10 bases, there was a span of 13 bases. CDR3 bases: TGTGCCAGCAGCCAAGAGGATTACGAGACAGAGCAGTTCTTC. This codes for CASSQEDYETEQFF.

CDR3 nucleotide sequence: TGTGCCAGCAGCTTAGATGGGACAGACGAGCAGTACTTC. It encodes CASSLDGTDEQYF. The chain uses TRBV7-9 and TRBJ2-7, with 7 bases identical to TRBD1. The length of the CDR3 is 13 residues. The ends lost 1 base at V and 5 bases at J; junction bases unmatched: 2. The germline V gene has CDR1 SEHNR and CDR2 FQNEAQ (reference sequence). Based on the CDR3 plus reference TRBV7-9 and TRBJ2-7, the full variable domain is DTGVSQNPRHKITKRGQNVTFRCDPISEHNRLYWYRQTLGQGPEFLTYFQNEAQLEKSRLLSDRFSAERPKGSFSTLEIQRTEQGDSAMYLCASSLDGTDEQYFGPGTRLTVT.

V and J are TRBV5-1 and TRBJ1-2; TRBD1 aligns across 9 bases. The CDR3 extends over 14 amino acids. Trimming took 2 bases from V and 2 from J; bases not matched to a gene: 1. Looked up from germline, CDR1 is SGHRS and CDR2 is YFSETQ. The CDR3, as DNA: TGCGCCAGCAGCTTCGACAGGGGGAACTATGGCTACACCTTC. Translated: CASSFDRGNYGYTF.

V is TRBV19 and J is TRBJ2-3; D is uncertain. Trimming took off 5 bases at V and 0 bases at J, with 12 bases between the two ends. The CDR3 loop spans 15 amino acids. Germline CDR1 LNHDA, CDR2 SQIVND (reference sequence). The CDR3 spells CASSLSITSTDTQYF. The CDR3 DNA sequence: TGTGCCAGTAGTCTAAGCATCACTAGCACAGATACGCAGTATTTT.

The chain uses TRBV2 and TRBJ1-2; no firm D call. V was shortened by 2 bases and J by 6 bases, with 13 bases between the two germline ends. The CDR3 covers 14 residues. Germline V gene data show CDR1 as SNHLY and CDR2 as FYNNEI. CDR3 sequence: CASSEYGSVDGYTF. The CDR3 DNA reads TGTGCCAGCAGTGAATACGGGTCAGTAGATGGCTACACCTTC.

J is TRBJ1-2 and V is TRBV28; D remains ambiguous. V lost 3 bases and J lost 2, with 4 bases in between. CDR1 and CDR2 (germline): MDHEN, SYDVKM. CDR3 length: 12 amino acids. In nucleotides, the CDR3 is TGTGCCAGCAGTTTGGGCAACTATGGCTACACCTTC. It yields the protein CASSLGNYGYTF.

The chain carries TRBV6-1 and TRBJ2-3; TRBD2 matches 13 bases. CDR1 and CDR2 (germline): MNHNS, SASEGT. Trimming at V came to 5 bases and at J to 5 bases, leaving 4 bases not matched to a gene. The CDR3 extends over 15 amino acids. This chain's CDR3 is CASSLLAGGQDTQYF. The CDR3 DNA sequence: TGTGCCAGCAGTCTACTAGCGGGGGGGCAAGATACGCAGTATTTT.

This chain links TRBV2 with TRBJ2-1, with 7 bases that match TRBD2. The V segment lost 1 base and the J segment 3 bases; nucleotides outside the gene matches: 6. Germline V CDR1 and CDR2: SNHLY, FYNNEI. This CDR3 has 16 amino acids. The CDR3 region has the DNA TGTGCCAGCAGTGAAGTTCGGCTAGCGGTCTACAATGAGCAGTTCTTC. Translated: CASSEVRLAVYNEQFF. The whole variable domain, remainder taken from reference TRBV2 and TRBJ2-1, is EPEVTQTPSHQVTQMGQEVILRCVPISNHLYFYWYRQILGQKVEFLVSFYNNEISEKSEIFDDQFSVERPDGSNFTLKIRSTKLEDSAMYFCASSEVRLAVYNEQFFGPGTRLTVL.

V gene TRBV16 combines with J gene TRBJ2-7; possible D gene TRBD1, 6 bases. The germline V and J ends were trimmed by 4 bases and 5 bases, with 12 bases remaining between them. Germline CDR1 reads KGHSY; CDR2 reads FQNENV. The CDR3 totals 13 residues. The CDR3, as DNA: TGTGCCAGCAGCCCGACAGGATCACACGAGCAGTACTTC. It translates to CASSPTGSHEQYF.